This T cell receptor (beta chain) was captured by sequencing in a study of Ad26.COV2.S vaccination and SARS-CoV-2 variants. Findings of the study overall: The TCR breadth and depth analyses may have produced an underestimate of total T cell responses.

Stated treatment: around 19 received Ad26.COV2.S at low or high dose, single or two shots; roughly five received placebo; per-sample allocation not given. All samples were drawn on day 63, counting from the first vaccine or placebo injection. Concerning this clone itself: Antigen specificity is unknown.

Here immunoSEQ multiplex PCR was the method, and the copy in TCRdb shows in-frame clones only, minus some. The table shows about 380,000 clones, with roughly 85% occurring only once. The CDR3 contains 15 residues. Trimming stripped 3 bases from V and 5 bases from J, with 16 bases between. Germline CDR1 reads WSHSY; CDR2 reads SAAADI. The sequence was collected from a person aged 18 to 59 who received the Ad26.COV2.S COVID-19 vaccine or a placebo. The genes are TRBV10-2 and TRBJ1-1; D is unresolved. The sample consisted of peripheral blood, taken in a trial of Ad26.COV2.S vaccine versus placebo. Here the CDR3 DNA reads TGCGCCAGCAGTGACCCTGGGAGTTGGAGGACTGAAGCTTTCTTT. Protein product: CASSDPGSWRTEAFF.